These T cell receptor beta chains were read from a single sample in a study of blood T cells in healthy people across ages. One entry per CDR3 protein results from TCRdb running MiXCR on the 5' RACE reads. The data contain approximately 800,000 distinct CDR3 sequences, less than 70% of them singletons. Sequencing used blood. The receptor set was obtained from a man aged 80 or over in good health. The CDR3 runs from the conserved cysteine through the conserved F or W. A D gene is named only where the DNA matches it firmly. Not every row has a clone size; where given, it reads once, few, many or a size class.

NA	few	TRBV20-1	TRBJ1-5	TGCAGTGCTAGAGGTGGACAGCTAGATCAGCCCCAGCATTTT	CSARGGQLDQPQHF
TRBD2	once	TRBV24-1	TRBJ2-3	TGTGCCACCAGTGGTAGCGGGAGAAGATACGCGTATTTT	CATSGSGRRYAYF
TRBD2	NA	TRBV15	TRBJ2-1	TGTGCCGCCAGCTTCAAGCGGGACCGGTTCAATGAGCAGTTCTTC	CAASFKRDRFNEQFF
TRBD2	NA	TRBV3-1	TRBJ2-5	TGTGCCAGCAGCCAAGGGCTAGCGGGGCCCCAGTACTTC	CASSQGLAGPQYF
NA	NA	TRBV2	TRBJ2-7	TGTGCCAGTGCACTGGCAAACTACGAGCAGTACTTC	CASALANYEQYF
NA	NA	TRBV6-2/TRBV6-3	TRBJ1-1	TGTGCCAGCAGTACCTTCGGACAGTCTAGCACTGAAGCTTTCTTT	CASSTFGQSSTEAFF
NA	once	TRBV9	TRBJ2-3	TGTGCCAGCAGCGCCCAACTAGCAGGGAGCACAGATACGCAGTATTTT	CASSAQLAGSTDTQYF
NA	NA	TRBV6-2/TRBV6-3	TRBJ1-5	TGTGCCAGCAGCCCCTGGATCGGAGCAGGGCGGCTGGGGCAGCCCCAGCATTTT	CASSPWIGAGRLGQPQHF
NA	NA	TRBV29-1	TRBJ2-1	TGCGGCGTTGGAACAGGGGGGGGCTCCTACAATGAGCAGTTCTTC	CGVGTGGGSYNEQFF
TRBD1	NA	TRBV29-1	TRBJ2-1	TGCAGCGCCGATCCGGGACAGGGGTTCAATGAGCAGTTCTTC	CSADPGQGFNEQFF
NA	NA	TRBV18	TRBJ2-1	TGTGCCAGCTCACCGTCGCGGGATTACAATGAGCAGTTCTTC	CASSPSRDYNEQFF
TRBD1	few	TRBV20-1	TRBJ2-5	TGCAGTGCTAGCCCCGGGACAGGCGGGGAGACCCAGTACTTC	CSASPGTGGETQYF
TRBD2	few	TRBV2	TRBJ2-1	TGTGCCAGCAGTAAAGAGGCGGGAGGGAAGATTAATGAGCAGTTCTTC	CASSKEAGGKINEQFF
TRBD2	NA	TRBV7-2	TRBJ2-7	TGTGCCAGCAGCTTAGCGGGGGCGGGACTAGGGGGCTACGAGCAGTACTTC	CASSLAGAGLGGYEQYF
TRBD2	few	TRBV9	TRBJ2-1	TGTGCCAGCAGCGTAGAAGGCCCGGGGGGTAATGAGCAGTTCTTC	CASSVEGPGGNEQFF
NA	NA	TRBV11-2	TRBJ2-3	TGTGCCAGCAGCTCACAGGGTAGGGCCACAGATACGCAGTATTTT	CASSSQGRATDTQYF
TRBD2	few	TRBV29-1	TRBJ2-5	TGCAGCGTAAAGGGGAGGGGACTAGCGGGACCGCAAGAGACCCAGTACTTC	CSVKGRGLAGPQETQYF
NA	NA	TRBV10-3	TRBJ2-7	TGTGCCATCAGTGAGCCCGGGTTCACCTACGAGCAGTACTTC	CAISEPGFTYEQYF
NA	NA	TRBV29-1	TRBJ2-7	TGCAGCGTTGGTCGTCGGGCCTACGAGCAGTACTTC	CSVGRRAYEQYF
NA	NA	TRBV5-1	TRBJ2-5	TGCGCCAGCAGCGAATGGGAGCAGTACTTC	CASSEWEQYF
NA	NA	TRBV6-1	TRBJ2-7	TGTGCCAGCAGTGATCATCCAGGGATCGAGCAGTACTTC	CASSDHPGIEQYF
TRBD1	NA	TRBV6-5	TRBJ1-2	TGTGCCAGCAGTTACTCCGGGACAGGGACGGGTAACTATGGCTACACCTTC	CASSYSGTGTGNYGYTF
NA	once	TRBV6-5	TRBJ1-5	TGTGCCAGCGGGAGAGGACCCAATCAGCCCCAGCATTTT	CASGRGPNQPQHF
NA	NA	TRBV4-1	TRBJ2-7	TGCGCCAGCAGAGGGGTTTACGAGCAGTACTTC	CASRGVYEQYF
TRBD2	NA	TRBV4-2	TRBJ2-3	TGTGCCAGCAACCAAGATGAGGCGGGGGGGACAGATACGCAGTATTTT	CASNQDEAGGTDTQYF
NA	NA	TRBV9	TRBJ1-1	TGTGCCAGCAGCGTAGACAGGACCACTGAAGCTTTCTTT	CASSVDRTTEAFF
NA	NA	TRBV27	TRBJ2-4	TGTGCCAGCAGTTTAATCAGGGAAGAAGGGGAGCAGTACTTC	CASSLIREEGEQYF
NA	few	TRBV14	TRBJ1-1	TGTGCCAGCAGCCAAGATCGAGCCAAAAACACTGAAGCTTTCTTT	CASSQDRAKNTEAFF